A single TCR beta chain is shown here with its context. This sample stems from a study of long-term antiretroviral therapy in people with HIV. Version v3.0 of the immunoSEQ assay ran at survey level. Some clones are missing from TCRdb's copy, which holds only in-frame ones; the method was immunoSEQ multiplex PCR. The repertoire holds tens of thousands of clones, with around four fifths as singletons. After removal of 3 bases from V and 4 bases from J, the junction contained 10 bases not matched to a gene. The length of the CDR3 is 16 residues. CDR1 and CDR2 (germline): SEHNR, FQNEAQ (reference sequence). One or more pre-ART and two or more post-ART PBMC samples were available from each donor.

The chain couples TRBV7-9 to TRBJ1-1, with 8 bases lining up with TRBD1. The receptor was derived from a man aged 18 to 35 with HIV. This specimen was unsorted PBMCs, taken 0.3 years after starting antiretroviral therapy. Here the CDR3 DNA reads TGTGCCAGCAGCTTTCCGGGACAGGCCTTAAGCACTGAAGCTTTCTTT. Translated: CASSFPGQALSTEAFF.